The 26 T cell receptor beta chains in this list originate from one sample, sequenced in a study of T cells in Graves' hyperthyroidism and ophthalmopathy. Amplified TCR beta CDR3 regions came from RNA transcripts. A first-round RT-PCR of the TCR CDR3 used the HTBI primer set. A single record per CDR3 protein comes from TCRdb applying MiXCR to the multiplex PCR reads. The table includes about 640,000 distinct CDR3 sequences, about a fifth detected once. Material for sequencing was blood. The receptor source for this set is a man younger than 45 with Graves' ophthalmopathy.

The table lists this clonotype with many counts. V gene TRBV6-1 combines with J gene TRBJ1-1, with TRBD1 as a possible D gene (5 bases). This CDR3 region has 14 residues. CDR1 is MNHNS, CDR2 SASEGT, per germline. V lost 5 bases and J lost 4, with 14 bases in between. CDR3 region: CASSHRGFRTEAFF. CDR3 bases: TGTGCCAGCAGTCATCGGGGGTTCCGCACTGAAGCTTTCTTT.

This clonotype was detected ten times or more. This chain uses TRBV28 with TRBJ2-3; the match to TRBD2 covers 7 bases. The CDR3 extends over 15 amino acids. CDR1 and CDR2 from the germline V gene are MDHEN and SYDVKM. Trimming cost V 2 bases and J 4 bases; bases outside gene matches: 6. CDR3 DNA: TGTGCCAGCAGTTTAGGGGCGGGAGAGGCAGATACGCAGTATTTT. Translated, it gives CASSLGAGEADTQYF. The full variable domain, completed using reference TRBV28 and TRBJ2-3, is DVKVTQSSRYLVKRTGEKVFLECVQDMDHENMFWYRQDPGLGLRLIYFSYDVKMKEKGDIPEGYSVSREKKERFSLILESASTNQTSMYLCASSLGAGEADTQYFGPGTRLTVL.

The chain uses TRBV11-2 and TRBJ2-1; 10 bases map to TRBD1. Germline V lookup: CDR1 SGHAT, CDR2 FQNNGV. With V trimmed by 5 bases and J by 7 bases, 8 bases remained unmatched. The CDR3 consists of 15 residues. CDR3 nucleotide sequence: TGTGCCAGCAGCAAGACAGGGGGCTTGGGGAATGAGCAGTTCTTC. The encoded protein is CASSKTGGLGNEQFF.

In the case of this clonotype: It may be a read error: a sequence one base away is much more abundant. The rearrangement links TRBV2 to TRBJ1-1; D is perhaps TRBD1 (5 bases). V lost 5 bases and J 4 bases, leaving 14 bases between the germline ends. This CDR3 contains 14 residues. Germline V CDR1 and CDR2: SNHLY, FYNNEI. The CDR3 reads CASSRAGSGTEAFF. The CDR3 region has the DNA TGTGCCAGCAGTCGGGCAGGGTCGGGCACTGAAGCTTTCTTT.

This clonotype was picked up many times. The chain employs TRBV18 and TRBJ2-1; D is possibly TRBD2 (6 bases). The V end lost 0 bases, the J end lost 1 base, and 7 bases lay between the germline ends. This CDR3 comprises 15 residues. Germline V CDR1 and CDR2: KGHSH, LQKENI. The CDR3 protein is CASSPPRGSYNEQFF. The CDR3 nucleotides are TGTGCCAGCTCACCACCCCGGGGGTCCTACAATGAGCAGTTCTTC. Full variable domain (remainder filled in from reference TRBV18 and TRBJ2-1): NAGVMQNPRHLVRRRGQEARLRCSPMKGHSHVYWYRQLPEEGLKFMVYLQKENIIDESGMPKERFSAEFPKEGPSILRIQQVVRGDSAAYFCASSPPRGSYNEQFFGPGTRLTVL.

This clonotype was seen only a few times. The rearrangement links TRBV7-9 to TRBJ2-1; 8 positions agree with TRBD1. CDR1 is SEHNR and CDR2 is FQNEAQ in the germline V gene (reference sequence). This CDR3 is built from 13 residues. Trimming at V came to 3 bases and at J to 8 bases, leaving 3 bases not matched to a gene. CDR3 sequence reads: CASSFGQGYEQFF. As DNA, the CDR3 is TGTGCCAGCAGCTTCGGACAGGGATATGAGCAGTTCTTC.

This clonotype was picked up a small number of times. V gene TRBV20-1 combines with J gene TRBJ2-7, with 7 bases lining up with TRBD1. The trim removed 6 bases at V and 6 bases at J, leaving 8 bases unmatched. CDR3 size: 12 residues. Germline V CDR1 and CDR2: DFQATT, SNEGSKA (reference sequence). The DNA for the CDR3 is TGCAGTGCCATACAGGGGCGAGGCGAGCAGTACTTC. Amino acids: CSAIQGRGEQYF.

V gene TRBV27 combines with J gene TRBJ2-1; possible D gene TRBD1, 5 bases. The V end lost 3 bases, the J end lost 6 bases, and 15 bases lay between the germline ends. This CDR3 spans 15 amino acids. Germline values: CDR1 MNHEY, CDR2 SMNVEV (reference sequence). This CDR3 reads CASSFPGRGGNEQFF. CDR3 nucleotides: TGTGCCAGCAGTTTCCCCGGTAGGGGCGGCAATGAGCAGTTCTTC.

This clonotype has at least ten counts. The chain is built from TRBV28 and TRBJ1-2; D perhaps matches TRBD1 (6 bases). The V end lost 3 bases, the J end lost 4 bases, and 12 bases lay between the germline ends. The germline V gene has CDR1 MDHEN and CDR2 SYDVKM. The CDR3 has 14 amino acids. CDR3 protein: CASSFSDRPYGYTF. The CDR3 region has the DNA TGTGCCAGCAGTTTCTCCGACAGGCCCTATGGCTACACCTTC.

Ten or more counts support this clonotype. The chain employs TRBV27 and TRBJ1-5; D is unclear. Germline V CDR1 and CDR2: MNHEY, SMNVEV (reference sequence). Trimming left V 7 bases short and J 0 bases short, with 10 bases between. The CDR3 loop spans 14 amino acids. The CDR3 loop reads CASKDSNSNQPQHF. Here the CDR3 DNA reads TGTGCCAGCAAGGACTCCAATAGCAATCAGCCCCAGCATTTT.

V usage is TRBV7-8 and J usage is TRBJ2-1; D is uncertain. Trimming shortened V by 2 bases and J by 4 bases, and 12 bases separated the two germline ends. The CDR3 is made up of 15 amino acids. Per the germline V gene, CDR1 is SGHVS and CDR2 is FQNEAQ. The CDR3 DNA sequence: TGTGCCAGCAGCTTATGGCCGAACCTATACAATGAGCAGTTCTTC. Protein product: CASSLWPNLYNEQFF.

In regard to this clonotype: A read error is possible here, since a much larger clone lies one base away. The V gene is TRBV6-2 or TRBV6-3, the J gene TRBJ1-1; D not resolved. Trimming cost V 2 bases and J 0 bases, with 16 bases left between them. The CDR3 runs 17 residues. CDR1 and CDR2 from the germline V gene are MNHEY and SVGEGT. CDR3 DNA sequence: TGTGCCAGCAGTTACGGTAGTTTAGGGCCGATGAACACTGAAGCTTTCTTT. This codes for CASSYGSLGPMNTEAFF.

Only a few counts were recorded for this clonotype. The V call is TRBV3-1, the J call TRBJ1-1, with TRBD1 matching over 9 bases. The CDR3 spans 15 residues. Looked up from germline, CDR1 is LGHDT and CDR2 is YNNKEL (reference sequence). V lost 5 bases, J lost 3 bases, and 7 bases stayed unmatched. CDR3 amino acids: CASSAQQGADTEAFF. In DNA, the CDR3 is TGTGCCAGCAGCGCACAACAGGGGGCCGACACTGAAGCTTTCTTT.

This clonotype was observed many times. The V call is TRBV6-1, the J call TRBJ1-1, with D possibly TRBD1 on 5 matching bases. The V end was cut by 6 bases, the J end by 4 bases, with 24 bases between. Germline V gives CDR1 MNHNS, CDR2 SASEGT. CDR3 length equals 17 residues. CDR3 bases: TGTGCCAGCAGGAAGCTCGAAGGGGTTGAAGAGAGCACTGAAGCTTTCTTT. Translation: CASRKLEGVEESTEAFF.

The CDR3 here is CSARGQRGDYEQYF. The CDR3 DNA reads as TGCAGTGCTAGAGGACAACGGGGGGACTACGAGCAGTACTTC. V usage is TRBV20-1 and J usage is TRBJ2-7, with TRBD2 identical over 7 bases. The trim removed 1 base at V and 3 bases at J, leaving 6 bases unmatched. Germline V CDR1 and CDR2: DFQATT, SNEGSKA (reference sequence). The CDR3 sequence is 14 residues long.

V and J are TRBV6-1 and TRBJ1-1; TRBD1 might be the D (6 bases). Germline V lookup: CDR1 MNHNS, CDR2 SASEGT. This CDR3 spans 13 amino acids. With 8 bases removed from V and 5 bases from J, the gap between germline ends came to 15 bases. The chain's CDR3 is CASGYGQGTEAFF. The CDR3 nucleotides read TGTGCCAGCGGGTATGGTCAGGGGACTGAAGCTTTCTTT.

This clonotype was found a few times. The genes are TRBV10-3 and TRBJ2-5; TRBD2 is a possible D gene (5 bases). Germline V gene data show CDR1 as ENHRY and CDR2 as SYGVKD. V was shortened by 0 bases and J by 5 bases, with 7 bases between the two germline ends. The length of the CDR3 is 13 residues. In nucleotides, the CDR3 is TGTGCCATCAGTGAGTCCGAGCGGGAGACCCAGTACTTC. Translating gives CAISESERETQYF.

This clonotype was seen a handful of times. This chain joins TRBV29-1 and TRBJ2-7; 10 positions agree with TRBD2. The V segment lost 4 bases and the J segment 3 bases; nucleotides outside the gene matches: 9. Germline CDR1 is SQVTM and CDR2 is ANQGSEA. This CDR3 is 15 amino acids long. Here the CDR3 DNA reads TGCAGCGTTGCCCTACAAGCGGGAGGGCTCTACGAGCAGTACTTC. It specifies CSVALQAGGLYEQYF.

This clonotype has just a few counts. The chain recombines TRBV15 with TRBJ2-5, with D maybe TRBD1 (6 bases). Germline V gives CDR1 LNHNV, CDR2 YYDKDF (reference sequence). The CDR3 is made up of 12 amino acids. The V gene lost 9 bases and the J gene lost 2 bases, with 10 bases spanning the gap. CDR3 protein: CATGARQETQYF. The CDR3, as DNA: TGTGCCACGGGGGCCAGACAAGAGACCCAGTACTTC. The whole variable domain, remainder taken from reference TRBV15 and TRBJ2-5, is DAMVIQNPRYQVTQFGKPVTLSCSQTLNHNVMYWYQQKSSQAPKLLFHYYDKDFNNEADTPDNFQSRRPNTSFCFLDIRSPGLGDTAMYLCATGARQETQYFGPGTRLLVL.

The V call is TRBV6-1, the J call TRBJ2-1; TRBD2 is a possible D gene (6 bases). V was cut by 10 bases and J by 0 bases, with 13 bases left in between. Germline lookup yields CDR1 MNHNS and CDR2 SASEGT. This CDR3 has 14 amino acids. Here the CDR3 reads CATRTTHSYNEQFF. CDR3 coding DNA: TGTGCCACAAGGACTACCCACTCCTACAATGAGCAGTTCTTC.

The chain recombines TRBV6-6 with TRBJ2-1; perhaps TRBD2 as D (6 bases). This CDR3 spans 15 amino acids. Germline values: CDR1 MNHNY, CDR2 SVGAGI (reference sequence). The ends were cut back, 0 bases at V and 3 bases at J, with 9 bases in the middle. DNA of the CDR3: TGTGCCAGCAGTTACTCGTTGGACTACTACAATGAGCAGTTCTTC. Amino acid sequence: CASSYSLDYYNEQFF.

DNA for the CDR3: TGTGCCACCAGCAGAGATAGAGGAGCTCGCACAGATACGCAGTATTTT. It codes for CATSRDRGARTDTQYF. The chain is built from TRBV15 and TRBJ2-3; D ambiguous. CDR3 size: 16 residues. In germline, CDR1 is LNHNV, CDR2 YYDKDF (reference sequence). The V gene lost 0 bases and the J gene lost 1 base, with 11 bases spanning the gap.

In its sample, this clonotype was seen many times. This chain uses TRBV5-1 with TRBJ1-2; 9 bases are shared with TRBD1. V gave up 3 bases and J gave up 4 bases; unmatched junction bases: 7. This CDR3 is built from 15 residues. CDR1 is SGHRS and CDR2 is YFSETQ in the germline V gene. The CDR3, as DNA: TGCGCCAGCAGCTCGGGGACAGGGCCTACCTATGGCTACACCTTC. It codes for CASSSGTGPTYGYTF.

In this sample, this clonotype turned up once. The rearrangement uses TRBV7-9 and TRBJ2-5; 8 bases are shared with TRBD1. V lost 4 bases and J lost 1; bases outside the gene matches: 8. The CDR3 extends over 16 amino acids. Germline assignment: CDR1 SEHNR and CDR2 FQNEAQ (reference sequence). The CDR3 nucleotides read TGTGCCAGCAGCTCGGGCAGGGGGCCCAGCCAAGAGACCCAGTACTTC. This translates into CASSSGRGPSQETQYF.

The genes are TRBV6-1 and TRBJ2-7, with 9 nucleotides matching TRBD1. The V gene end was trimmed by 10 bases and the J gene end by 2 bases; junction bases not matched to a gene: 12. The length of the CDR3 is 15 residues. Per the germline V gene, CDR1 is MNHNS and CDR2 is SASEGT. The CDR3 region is CANSSARQGAYEQYF. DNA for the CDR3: TGTGCCAACAGCTCCGCTAGACAGGGGGCCTACGAGCAGTACTTC.

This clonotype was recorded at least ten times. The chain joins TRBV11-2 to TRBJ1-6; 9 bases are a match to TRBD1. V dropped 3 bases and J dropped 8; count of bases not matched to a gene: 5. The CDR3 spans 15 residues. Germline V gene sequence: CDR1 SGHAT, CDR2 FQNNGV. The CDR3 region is CASSLSGQGYSPLHF. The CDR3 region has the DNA TGTGCCAGCAGCTTGTCGGGACAGGGTTATTCACCCCTCCACTTT.